Shown below are 15 T cell receptor beta chains from a single sample sequenced in a study of tissue T cells after allogeneic stem cell transplantation. TCRdb's copy holds only in-frame clones and misses some; the assay was immunoSEQ multiplex PCR. The repertoire has around 7,300 clones, approximately 50% of them found once; the top ten carry roughly 4%. Specified time point: mouse harvest day 7 after allogeneic transplant. Each mouse received 10^7 T-cell-depleted marrow cells plus 10^6 splenic CD5+ T cells by tail vein. What was sequenced was gut tissue. These receptors all come from a female BALB/c mouse given C57BL/6 T cells with graft-versus-host disease after an allogeneic hematopoietic cell transplant.

As regards this clone: Gene names are the mouse ones. The sequenced fragment ends 1 residue before the CDR3 boundary, so the rest is inferred from the germline J gene. This chain joins TRBV19 and TRBJ2-7; 8 nucleotides align to TRBD2. V was pared by 3 bases and J by 6 bases, with 2 bases of the junction left unmatched. The CDR3 contains 12 residues. Per germline, CDR1 FNHDT and CDR2 SITEND (reference sequence). Incomplete CDR3 DNA: TGTGCCAGCAGTACACTGGGGGTTGAACAGTAC. Its translation: CASSTLGVEQY. The CDR3 in full is CASSTLGVEQYF.

The table lists this clone with a few counts. The gene names given are mouse names. The read terminates 1 residue before the CDR3 end, so the remaining end is supplied by the germline J gene. The J gene is TRBJ1-3, the V gene TRBV13-2; D is ambiguous. Germline V lookup: CDR1 NNHNN, CDR2 SYGAGS (reference sequence). V was cut by 3 bases and J by 0 bases, with 4 bases left in between. There are 13 residues in the CDR3. CDR3: CASGAISGNTLYF. The part of the CDR3 DNA that was read is TGTGCCAGCGGTGCCATTTCTGGAAATACGCTCTAT.

Comment on this clone: Any gene name here is a mouse gene name. The read halts 1 residue ahead of the CDR3 end, with the missing end drawn from the germline J gene. The chain couples TRBV3 to TRBJ2-1; D is unresolved. The germline V gene has CDR1 SNHLY and CDR2 FYNGKV (reference sequence). This CDR3 has 13 residues. Trimming left V 2 bases short and J 4 bases short, with 6 bases between. CDR3: CASSLRQYAEQFF. Incomplete CDR3 DNA: TGTGCCAGCAGCTTACGACAATATGCTGAGCAGTTC.

This clone is labeled as medium-sized (0.01 to 0.1%). These gene names are mouse names. The part of the CDR3 DNA that was read is TGTGCCAGCAGCGACAAGTCCTATGAACAGTAC. Its translation is CASSDKSYEQY. The entire CDR3 reads CASSDKSYEQYF. The chain combines TRBV3 with TRBJ2-7; D is uncertain. Read sequence stops 1 residue before the CDR3 end, and the germline J gene provides the missing end. V was clipped by 5 bases and J by 1 base, with 6 bases between them. Germline CDR1 SNHLY, CDR2 FYNGKV (reference sequence). The CDR3 sequence is 12 residues long. The variable domain in full, with the rest retrieved from reference TRBV3 and TRBJ2-7, is GPKVLQIPSHQIIDMGQMVTLNCDPVSNHLYFYWYKQILGQQMEFLVNFYNGKVMEKSKLFKDQFSVERPDGSYFTLKIQPTALEDSAVYFCASSDKSYEQYFGPGTRLTVL.

This clone was recorded once. Here the gene names and germline are mouse. The DNA ends 1 residue before the CDR3 does, and the rest of the CDR3 is filled in from the germline J gene. V is TRBV26 and J is TRBJ1-3; 8 bases align to TRBD1. Germline V gene data show CDR1 as KGHPV and CDR2 as FQNQEV (reference sequence). The length of the CDR3 is 15 residues. V lost 4 bases to trimming and J lost 2 bases; unmatched junction nucleotides: 4. The sequenced CDR3 bases are TGTGCCAGCAGTCCTCAGGGGGCGCCTGGAAATACGCTCTAT. Encoded protein: CASSPQGAPGNTLY. Given in full, the CDR3 is CASSPQGAPGNTLYF.

In the case of this clone: Gene names are the mouse ones. The read terminates 1 residue ahead of where the CDR3 ends, so the germline J gene completes it. V and J are TRBV3 and TRBJ2-5, with 7 bases aligning to TRBD1. Germline V gene data show CDR1 as SNHLY and CDR2 as FYNGKV (reference sequence). V was pared by 0 bases and J by 3 bases, with 3 bases of the junction left unmatched. There are 15 residues in the CDR3. The sequenced part of the CDR3 DNA is TGTGCCAGCAGCTTAGCGCTGGGACAGCAAGACACCCAGTAC. This sequence encodes CASSLALGQQDTQY. The CDR3 in full is CASSLALGQQDTQYF.

In this sample, this clone turned up a few times. The germline and genes are mouse ones. Read coverage stops 1 residue before the CDR3 terminus; the germline J gene supplies the remainder. The chain carries TRBV19 and TRBJ2-3; D is uncertain. The germline V and J ends were trimmed by 0 bases and 0 bases, with 8 bases remaining between them. The CDR3 extends over 15 amino acids. Germline V lookup: CDR1 FNHDT, CDR2 SITEND (reference sequence). This chain's CDR3 is CASSIETTSAETLYF. The covered CDR3 bases are TGTGCCAGCAGTATAGAGACAACTAGTGCAGAAACGCTGTAT.

As for this clone: All gene names here are mouse names. The sequence runs out 1 residue before the end of the CDR3; the remainder is reconstructed from the germline J gene. The chain combines TRBV22 with TRBJ1-5; no DNA check was done on the table's D call, TRBD1. TRBV22 is noted as a pseudogene. The CDR3 totals 15 residues. The DNA read from the CDR3 is TGTGCCAGCAGTTCCGGGACAAAAAACAACCAGGCTCCGCTT. Protein: CASSSGTKNNQAPL. The whole CDR3 sequence is CASSSGTKNNQAPLF.

On this clone itself: Here the gene names and germline are mouse. The read finishes 1 residue shy of the CDR3 end, and the germline J gene is used to complete it. The V call is TRBV3, the J call TRBJ2-5, with D perhaps matching TRBD2 (6 bases). The V end was cut by 6 bases, the J end by 7 bases, with 8 bases between. Germline V gives CDR1 SNHLY, CDR2 FYNGKV (reference sequence). The CDR3 sequence is 11 residues long. CDR3 loop: CASRTGNTQYF. The sequenced CDR3 bases are TGTGCCAGCAGGACTGGAAACACCCAGTAC. Based on the CDR3 plus reference TRBV3 and TRBJ2-5, the full variable domain is GPKVLQIPSHQIIDMGQMVTLNCDPVSNHLYFYWYKQILGQQMEFLVNFYNGKVMEKSKLFKDQFSVERPDGSYFTLKIQPTALEDSAVYFCASRTGNTQYFGPGTRLLVL.

On this clone itself: Mouse names are used for the genes. The read gets to within 1 residue of the CDR3 end, and the germline J gene fills in the rest. The V gene is TRBV26, the J gene TRBJ1-4; 7 nucleotides agree with TRBD1. The germline CDR1 and CDR2 sequences are KGHPV and FQNQEV (reference sequence). V dropped 4 bases and J dropped 0; count of bases not matched to a gene: 2. The CDR3 runs to 15 residues. The CDR3 reads CASSPTGISNERLFF. CDR3 bases read: TGTGCCAGCAGTCCGACAGGGATTTCCAACGAAAGATTATTT. Supplemented by reference TRBV26 and TRBJ1-4, the full variable domain reads NSKVIQTPRYLVKGQGQKAKMRCIPEKGHPVVFWYQQNKNNEFKFLINFQNQEVLQQIDMTEKRFSAECPSNSPCSLEIQSSEAGDSALYLCASSPTGISNERLFFGHGTKLSVL.

Regarding this clone: Gene names follow the mouse nomenclature. The read falls 1 residue short of the CDR3 end, and the missing part is taken from the germline J gene. J is TRBJ2-1 and V is TRBV15; 9 nucleotides agree with TRBD2. The germline CDR1 and CDR2 sequences are SGHND and FRSKSL. CDR3 length: 15 amino acids. Germline trimming cut 3 bases from V and 3 bases from J; bases unmatched to any gene: 3. Here the CDR3 reads CASSFQTGGYAEQFF. Partial CDR3 DNA: TGTGCCAGCAGTTTCCAGACTGGGGGCTATGCTGAGCAGTTC.

A few counts support this clone. All gene names here are mouse names. The CDR3 goes on 1 residue after the read ends, and that part is filled in from the germline J gene. The rearrangement uses TRBV4 and TRBJ2-3, with 10 bases lining up with TRBD2. The CDR3 covers 15 residues. Unmatched junction bases numbered 2, after V lost 4 bases and J lost 1 base. Germline V gene lookup returns CDR1 LGHDT and CDR2 YNNKQL (reference sequence). The CDR3 region is CASSSWGGGAETLYF. The CDR3 DNA, read in part, is TGTGCCAGCAGCTCCTGGGGGGGCGGTGCAGAAACGCTGTAT.

Notes on this clone: The gene names given are mouse names. The read ends 1 residue before the CDR3 terminus; that terminus is restored from the germline J gene. This sequence joins TRBV20 and TRBJ2-2; maybe TRBD1 (5 bases). The CDR3 covers 14 residues. Germline V gene data show CDR1 as GFQATS and CDR2 as STVNSAI. V was clipped by 0 bases and J by 1 base, with 6 bases between them. CDR3 bases read: TGTGGTGCTAGGGAAGGACAAAACACCGGGCAGCTCTAC. This translates into CGAREGQNTGQLY. The full CDR3 is CGAREGQNTGQLYF.

This clone is medium-sized by share. Genes here carry mouse names. The read gets to within 1 residue of the CDR3 end, and the germline J gene fills in the rest. This same CDR3 is encoded by further DNA sequences in the sample. The V gene is TRBV26, the J gene TRBJ2-7; 11 nucleotides align to TRBD2. The length of the CDR3 is 14 residues. Losses at the gene ends were 4 bases for V and 4 bases for J; bases not matched to a gene: 3. Germline assignment: CDR1 KGHPV and CDR2 FQNQEV (reference sequence). Partial CDR3 DNA: TGTGCCAGCAGTCCTGGGACTGGGGGTTATGAACAGTAC. This translates into CASSPGTGGYEQY. In full, the CDR3 reads CASSPGTGGYEQYF.

Points on this clone: Gene and germline names: mouse. The read gets to within 1 residue of the CDR3 end, and the germline J gene fills in the rest. This chain uses TRBV23 with TRBJ2-2; TRBD1, the D gene given by the table, was not confirmed from the DNA. CDR3 size: 16 residues. The germline gives CDR1 KGHTA, CDR2 FQNQQP. CDR3 sequence reads: CSSSQSHRSNTGQLYF. The part of the CDR3 DNA that was read is TGCTCCAGCAGTCAATCGCACAGATCAAACACCGGGCAGCTCTAC.